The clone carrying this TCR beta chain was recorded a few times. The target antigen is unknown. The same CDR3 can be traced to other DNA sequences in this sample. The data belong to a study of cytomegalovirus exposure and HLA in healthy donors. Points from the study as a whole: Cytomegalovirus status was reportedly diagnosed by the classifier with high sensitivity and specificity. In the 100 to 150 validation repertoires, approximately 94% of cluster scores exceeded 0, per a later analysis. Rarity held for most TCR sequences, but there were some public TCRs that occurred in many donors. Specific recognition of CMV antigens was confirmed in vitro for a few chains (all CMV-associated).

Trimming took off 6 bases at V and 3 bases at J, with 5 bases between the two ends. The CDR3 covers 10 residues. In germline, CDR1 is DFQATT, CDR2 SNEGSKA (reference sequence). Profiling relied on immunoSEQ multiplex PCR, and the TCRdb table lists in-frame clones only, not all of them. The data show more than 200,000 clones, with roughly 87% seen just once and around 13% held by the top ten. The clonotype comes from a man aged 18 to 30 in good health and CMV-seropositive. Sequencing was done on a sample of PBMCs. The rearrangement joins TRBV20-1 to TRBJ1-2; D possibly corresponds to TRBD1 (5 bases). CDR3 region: CSARDYGYTF. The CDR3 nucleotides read TGCAGTGCCAGGGACTATGGCTACACCTTC.